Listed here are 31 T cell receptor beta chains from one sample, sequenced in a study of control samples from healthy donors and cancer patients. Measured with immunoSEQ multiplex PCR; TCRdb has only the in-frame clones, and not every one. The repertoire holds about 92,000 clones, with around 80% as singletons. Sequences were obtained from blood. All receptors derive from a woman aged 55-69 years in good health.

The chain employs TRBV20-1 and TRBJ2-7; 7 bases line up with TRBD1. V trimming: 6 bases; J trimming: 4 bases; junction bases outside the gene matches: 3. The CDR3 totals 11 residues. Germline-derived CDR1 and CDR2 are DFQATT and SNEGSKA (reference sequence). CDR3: CSATGDYEQYF. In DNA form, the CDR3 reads TGCAGTGCCACAGGGGATTACGAGCAGTACTTC.

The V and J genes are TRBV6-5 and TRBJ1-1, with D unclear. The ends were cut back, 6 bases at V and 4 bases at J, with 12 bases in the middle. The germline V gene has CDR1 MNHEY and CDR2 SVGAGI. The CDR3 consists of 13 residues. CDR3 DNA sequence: TGTGCCAGCAGCCTCGGGGTTGGCACTGAAGCTTTCTTT. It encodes CASSLGVGTEAFF.

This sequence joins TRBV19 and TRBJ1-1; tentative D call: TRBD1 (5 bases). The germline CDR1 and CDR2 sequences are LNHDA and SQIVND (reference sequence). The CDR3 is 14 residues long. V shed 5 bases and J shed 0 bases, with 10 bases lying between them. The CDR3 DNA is TGTGCCAGTAGTCGGGGGTTTATGAACACTGAAGCTTTCTTT. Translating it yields CASSRGFMNTEAFF.

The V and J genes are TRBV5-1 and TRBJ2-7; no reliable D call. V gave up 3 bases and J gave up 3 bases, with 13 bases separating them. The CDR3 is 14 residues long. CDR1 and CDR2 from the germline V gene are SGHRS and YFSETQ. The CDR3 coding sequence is TGCGCCAGCAGCTCCGAGGATCGAGGCTACGAGCAGTACTTC. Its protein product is CASSSEDRGYEQYF.

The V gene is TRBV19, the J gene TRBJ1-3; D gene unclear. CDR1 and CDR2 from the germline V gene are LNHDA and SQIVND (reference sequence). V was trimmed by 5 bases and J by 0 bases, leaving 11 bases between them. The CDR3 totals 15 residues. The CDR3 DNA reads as TGTGCCAGTAGTGGTCAGGCGAGCTCTGGAAACACCATATATTTT. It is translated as CASSGQASSGNTIYF.

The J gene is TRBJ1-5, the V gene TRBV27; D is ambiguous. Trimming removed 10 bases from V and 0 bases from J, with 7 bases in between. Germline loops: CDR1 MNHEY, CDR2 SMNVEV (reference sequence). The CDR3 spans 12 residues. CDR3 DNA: TGTGCCATCGGTAATAGCAATCAGCCCCAGCATTTT. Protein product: CAIGNSNQPQHF.

CDR3 amino acids: CASSLWVSGGETQYF. The CDR3 coding sequence is TGTGCCAGCAGCTTATGGGTTAGTGGGGGGGAGACCCAGTACTTC. The genes are TRBV7-2 and TRBJ2-5; D perhaps matches TRBD2 (6 bases). Germline V gives CDR1 SGHTA, CDR2 FQGNSA. This CDR3 spans 15 amino acids. Trimming removed 2 bases at V and 5 bases at J, with 15 bases between.

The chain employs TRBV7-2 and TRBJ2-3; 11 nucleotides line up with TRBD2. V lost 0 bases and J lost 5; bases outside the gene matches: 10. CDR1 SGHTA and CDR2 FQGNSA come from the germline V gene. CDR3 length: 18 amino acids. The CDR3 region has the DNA TGTGCCAGCAGCTTAGCGTCGCGACTAGCGGGGAAAGTAGATACGCAGTATTTT. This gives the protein CASSLASRLAGKVDTQYF.

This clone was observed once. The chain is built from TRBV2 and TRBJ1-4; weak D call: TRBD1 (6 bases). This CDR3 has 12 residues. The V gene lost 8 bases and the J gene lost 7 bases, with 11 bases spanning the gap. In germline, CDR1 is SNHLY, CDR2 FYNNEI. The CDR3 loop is CASWTAGEKLFF. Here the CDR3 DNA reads TGTGCCAGCTGGACAGCAGGTGAAAAACTGTTTTTT. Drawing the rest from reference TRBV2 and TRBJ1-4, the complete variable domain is EPEVTQTPSHQVTQMGQEVILRCVPISNHLYFYWYRQILGQKVEFLVSFYNNEISEKSEIFDDQFSVERPDGSNFTLKIRSTKLEDSAMYFCASWTAGEKLFFGSGTQLSVL.

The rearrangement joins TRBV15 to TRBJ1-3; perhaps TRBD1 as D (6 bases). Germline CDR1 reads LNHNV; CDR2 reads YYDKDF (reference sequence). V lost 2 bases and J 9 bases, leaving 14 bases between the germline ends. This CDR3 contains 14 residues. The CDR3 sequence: CATSRKTGQATIYF. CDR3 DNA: TGTGCCACCAGCAGAAAAACAGGGCAAGCCACCATATATTTT.

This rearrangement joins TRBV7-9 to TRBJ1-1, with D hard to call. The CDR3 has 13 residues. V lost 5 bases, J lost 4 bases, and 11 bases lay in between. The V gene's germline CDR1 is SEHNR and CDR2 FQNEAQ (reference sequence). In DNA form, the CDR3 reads TGTGCCAGCAGCACAAAAGGACCCACTGAAGCTTTCTTT. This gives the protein CASSTKGPTEAFF.

The CDR3 reads CASSGQVPLSVQYF. The DNA of the CDR3 is TGTGCCAGCTCCGGACAGGTCCCACTTAGCGTGCAGTACTTC. This chain connects TRBV18 to TRBJ2-7; 7 positions match TRBD1. Per the germline V gene, CDR1 is KGHSH and CDR2 is LQKENI. The ends lost 6 bases at V and 9 bases at J; junction bases unmatched: 14. There are 14 residues in the CDR3.

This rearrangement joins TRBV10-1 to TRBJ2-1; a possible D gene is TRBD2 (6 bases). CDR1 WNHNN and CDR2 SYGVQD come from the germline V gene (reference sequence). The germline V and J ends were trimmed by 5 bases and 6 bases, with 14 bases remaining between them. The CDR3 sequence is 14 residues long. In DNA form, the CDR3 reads TGCGCCAGCAGTCATAGCGGTTACGGCAATGAGCAGTTCTTC. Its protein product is CASSHSGYGNEQFF.

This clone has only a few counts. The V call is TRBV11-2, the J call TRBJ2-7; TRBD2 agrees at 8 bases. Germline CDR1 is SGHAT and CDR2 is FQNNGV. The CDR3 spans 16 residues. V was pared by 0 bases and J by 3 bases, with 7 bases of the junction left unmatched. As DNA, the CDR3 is TGTGCCAGCAGCTTAGATGGGTATAGCGGGAACTACGAGCAGTACTTC. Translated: CASSLDGYSGNYEQYF.

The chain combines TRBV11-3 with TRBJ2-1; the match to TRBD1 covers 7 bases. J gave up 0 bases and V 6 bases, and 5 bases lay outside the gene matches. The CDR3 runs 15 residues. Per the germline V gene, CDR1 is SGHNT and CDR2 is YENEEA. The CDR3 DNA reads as TGTGCCAGCAGTTGGACAGGAAGCTCCTACAATGAGCAGTTCTTC. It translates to CASSWTGSSYNEQFF.

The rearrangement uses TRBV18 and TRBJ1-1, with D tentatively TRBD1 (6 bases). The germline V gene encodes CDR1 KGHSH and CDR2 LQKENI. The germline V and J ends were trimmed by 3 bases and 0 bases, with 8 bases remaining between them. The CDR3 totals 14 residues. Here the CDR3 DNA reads TGTGCCAGCTCACCGGACAGCATGAACACTGAAGCTTTCTTT. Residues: CASSPDSMNTEAFF.

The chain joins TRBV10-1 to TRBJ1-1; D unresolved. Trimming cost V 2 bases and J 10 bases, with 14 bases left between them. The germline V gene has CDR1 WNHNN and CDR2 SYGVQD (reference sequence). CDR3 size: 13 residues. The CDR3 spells CASSEMAGQRAFF. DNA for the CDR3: TGCGCCAGCAGTGAGATGGCGGGCCAGCGAGCTTTCTTT.

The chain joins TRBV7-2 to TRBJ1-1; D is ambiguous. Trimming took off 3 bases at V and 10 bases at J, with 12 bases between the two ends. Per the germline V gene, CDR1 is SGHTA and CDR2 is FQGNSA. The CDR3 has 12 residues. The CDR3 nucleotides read TGTGCCAGCAGCTTTTCGGGGAGTTTAGCTTTCTTT. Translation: CASSFSGSLAFF.

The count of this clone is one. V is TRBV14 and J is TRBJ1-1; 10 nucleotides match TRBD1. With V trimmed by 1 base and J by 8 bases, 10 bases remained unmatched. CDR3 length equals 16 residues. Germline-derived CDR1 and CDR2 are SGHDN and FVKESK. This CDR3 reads CASSQVAYVTGGEAFF. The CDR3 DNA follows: TGTGCCAGCAGCCAAGTCGCTTATGTGACAGGGGGCGAAGCTTTCTTT.

CDR3 residues: CASSVGLAGSYEQYF. As DNA, the CDR3 is TGTGCCAGCAGCGTCGGACTAGCGGGCTCCTACGAGCAGTACTTC. The gene calls are TRBV7-2 and TRBJ2-7; 11 bases line up with TRBD2. CDR1 is SGHTA, CDR2 FQGNSA, per germline. The CDR3 is made up of 15 amino acids. The V and J ends lost 5 bases and 0 bases, in that order; junction bases with no gene match: 3.

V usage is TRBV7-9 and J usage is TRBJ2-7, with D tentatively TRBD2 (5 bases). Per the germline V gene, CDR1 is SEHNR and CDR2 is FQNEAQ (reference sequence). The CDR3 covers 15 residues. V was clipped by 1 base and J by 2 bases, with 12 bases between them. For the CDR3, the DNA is TGTGCCAGCAGCTTAGGTGGGAGTCTCACCTACGAGCAGTACTTC. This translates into CASSLGGSLTYEQYF.

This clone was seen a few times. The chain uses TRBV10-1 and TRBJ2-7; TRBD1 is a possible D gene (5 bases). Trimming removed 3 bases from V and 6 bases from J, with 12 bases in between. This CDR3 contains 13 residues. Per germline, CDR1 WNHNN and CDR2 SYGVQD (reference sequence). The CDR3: CASSETRVGEQYF. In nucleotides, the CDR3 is TGCGCCAGCAGTGAAACCAGGGTAGGCGAGCAGTACTTC.

The CDR3: CASSSPGTGGYGYTF. The CDR3 coding sequence is TGTGCCAGCAGCTCCCCCGGGACAGGGGGTTATGGCTACACCTTC. The chain couples TRBV28 to TRBJ1-2; TRBD1 aligns across 11 bases. With V trimmed by 6 bases and J by 5 bases, 8 bases remained unmatched. The CDR3 runs 15 residues. Per germline, CDR1 MDHEN and CDR2 SYDVKM.

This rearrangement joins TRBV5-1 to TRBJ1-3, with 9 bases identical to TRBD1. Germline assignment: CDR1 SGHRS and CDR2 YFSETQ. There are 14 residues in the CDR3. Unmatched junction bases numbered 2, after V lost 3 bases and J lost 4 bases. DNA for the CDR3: TGCGCCAGCAGCTCGGGACAGGGCGGAAACACCATATATTTT. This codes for CASSSGQGGNTIYF.

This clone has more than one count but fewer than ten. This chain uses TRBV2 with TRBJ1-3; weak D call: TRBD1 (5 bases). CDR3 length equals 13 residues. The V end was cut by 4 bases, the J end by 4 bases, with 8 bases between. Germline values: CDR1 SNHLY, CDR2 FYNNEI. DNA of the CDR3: TGTGCCAGCAGTGGGGACCCAGGAAACACCATATATTTT. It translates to CASSGDPGNTIYF.

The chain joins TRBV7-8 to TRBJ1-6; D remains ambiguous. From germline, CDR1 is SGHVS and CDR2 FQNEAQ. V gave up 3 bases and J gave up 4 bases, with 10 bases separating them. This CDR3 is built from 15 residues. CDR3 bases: TGTGCCAGCAGCTTTGCGGCCGTATATAATTCACCCCTCCACTTT. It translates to CASSFAAVYNSPLHF.

Here the CDR3 reads CASQRTGKNTEAFF. CDR3 in DNA: TGTGCCAGTCAAAGGACAGGGAAGAACACTGAAGCTTTCTTT. The rearrangement links TRBV18 to TRBJ1-1, with 8 bases aligning to TRBD1. There are 14 residues in the CDR3. Trimming cost V 9 bases and J 1 base; bases outside gene matches: 7. The germline V gene has CDR1 KGHSH and CDR2 LQKENI.

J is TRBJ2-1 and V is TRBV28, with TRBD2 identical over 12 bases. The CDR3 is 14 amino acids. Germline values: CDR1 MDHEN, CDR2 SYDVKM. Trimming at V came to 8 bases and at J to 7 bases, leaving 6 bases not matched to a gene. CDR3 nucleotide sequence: TGTGCCAGCCCGCCTAGCGGGAGGGTAAATGAGCAGTTCTTC. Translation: CASPPSGRVNEQFF.

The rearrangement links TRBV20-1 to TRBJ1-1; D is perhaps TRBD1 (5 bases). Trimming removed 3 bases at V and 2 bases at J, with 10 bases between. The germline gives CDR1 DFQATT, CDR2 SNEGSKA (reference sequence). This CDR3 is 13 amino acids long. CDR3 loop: CSASGAVNTEAFF. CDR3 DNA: TGCAGTGCTAGTGGGGCGGTTAACACTGAAGCTTTCTTT.

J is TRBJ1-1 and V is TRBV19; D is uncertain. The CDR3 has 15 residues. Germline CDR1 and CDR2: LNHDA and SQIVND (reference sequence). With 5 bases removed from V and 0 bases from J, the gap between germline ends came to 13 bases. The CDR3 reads CASSPSQYMNTEAFF. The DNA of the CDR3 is TGTGCCAGTAGTCCTTCCCAATATATGAACACTGAAGCTTTCTTT.

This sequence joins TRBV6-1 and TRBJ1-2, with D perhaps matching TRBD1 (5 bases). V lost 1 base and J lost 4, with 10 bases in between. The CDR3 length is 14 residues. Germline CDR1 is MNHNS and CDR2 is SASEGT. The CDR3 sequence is CASSEGGTSYGYTF. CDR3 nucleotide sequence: TGTGCCAGCAGTGAAGGGGGGACTTCCTATGGCTACACCTTC.